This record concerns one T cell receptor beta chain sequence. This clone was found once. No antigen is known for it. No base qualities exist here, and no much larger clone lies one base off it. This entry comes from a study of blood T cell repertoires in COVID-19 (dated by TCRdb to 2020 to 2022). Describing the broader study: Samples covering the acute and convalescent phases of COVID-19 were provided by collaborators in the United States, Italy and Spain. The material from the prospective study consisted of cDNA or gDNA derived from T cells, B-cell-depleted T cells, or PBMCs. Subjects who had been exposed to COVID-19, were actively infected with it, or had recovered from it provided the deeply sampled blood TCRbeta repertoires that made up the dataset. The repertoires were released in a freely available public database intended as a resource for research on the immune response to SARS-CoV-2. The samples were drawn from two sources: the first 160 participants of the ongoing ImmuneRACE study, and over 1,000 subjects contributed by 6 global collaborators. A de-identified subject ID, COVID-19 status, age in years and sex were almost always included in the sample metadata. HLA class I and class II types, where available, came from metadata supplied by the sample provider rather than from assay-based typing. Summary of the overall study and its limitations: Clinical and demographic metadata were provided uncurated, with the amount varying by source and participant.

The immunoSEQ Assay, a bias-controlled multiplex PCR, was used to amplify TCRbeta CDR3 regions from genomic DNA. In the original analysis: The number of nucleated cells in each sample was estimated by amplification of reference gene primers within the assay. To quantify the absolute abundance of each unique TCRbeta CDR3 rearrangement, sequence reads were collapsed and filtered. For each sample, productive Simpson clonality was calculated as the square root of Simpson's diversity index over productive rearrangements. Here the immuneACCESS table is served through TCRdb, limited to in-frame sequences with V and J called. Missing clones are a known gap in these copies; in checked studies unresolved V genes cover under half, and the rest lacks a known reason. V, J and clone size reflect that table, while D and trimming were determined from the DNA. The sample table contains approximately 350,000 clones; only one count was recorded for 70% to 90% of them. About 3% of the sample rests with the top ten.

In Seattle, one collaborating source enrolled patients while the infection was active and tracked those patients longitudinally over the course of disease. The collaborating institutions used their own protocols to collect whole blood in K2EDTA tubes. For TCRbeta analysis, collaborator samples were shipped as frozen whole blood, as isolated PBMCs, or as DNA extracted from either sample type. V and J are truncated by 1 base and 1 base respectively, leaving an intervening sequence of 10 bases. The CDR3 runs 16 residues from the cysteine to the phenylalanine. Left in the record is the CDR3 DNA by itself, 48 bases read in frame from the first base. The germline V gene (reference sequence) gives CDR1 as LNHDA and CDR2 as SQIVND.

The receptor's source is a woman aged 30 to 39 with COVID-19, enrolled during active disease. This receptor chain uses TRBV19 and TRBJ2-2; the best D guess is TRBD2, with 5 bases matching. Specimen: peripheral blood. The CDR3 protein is CASSIGLPGNTGELFF. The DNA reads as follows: TGTGCCAGTAGTATAGGACTACCTGGGAACACCGGGGAGCTGTTTTTT.